The sequence of this T cell receptor (beta chain) was determined in a study of sequential checkpoint blockade in melanoma (dated by TCRdb to between 2018 and 2020). At the level of the whole study: In a 1:1 randomization, patients received either first-line nivolumab then ipilimumab (arm A) or ipilimumab then nivolumab (arm B). Maintenance nivolumab was given following each of the two trial sequences.

TCRbeta CDR3 regions were immunosequenced from genomic DNA with the immunoSEQ Assay. Prior to high-throughput sequencing, genomic DNA was amplified by bias-controlled multiplex PCR. The paper's data handling went like this. To quantify the absolute abundance of each unique TCRbeta CDR3 region, the sequences were collapsed and filtered. Clonality, defined as 1 minus Pielou's evenness, was calculated using only productive rearrangements. A previously published method was used to identify clones with significantly greater frequencies in on-treatment samples than in baseline samples. TCRdb re-hosts the immuneACCESS table, in-frame sequences only. Its copies lack some clones; in the studies checked, an unresolved V gene accounts for under half of them, and the cause for the rest is not known. V and J calls and clone size are given by that table; D and trimming were obtained from the DNA. Present in this sample are around 12,000 clones, around 80% of which were seen just once. Roughly a quarter of the sample is held by the ten biggest clonotypes.

Here V drops 5 bases and J drops 7 bases, and the junction holds 4 bases not matched to any gene. The CDR1 and CDR2 encoded by the germline V gene (reference sequence) are SEHNR and FQNEAQ. The cysteine opens and the phenylalanine closes a CDR3 of 12 amino acids. Kept here is only the CDR3 DNA, which spans 36 bases and is read in frame from base 1. What this sample's treatment or condition label stands for: randomized to nivolumab then ipilimumab (arm A) or the reverse (arm B). Prior DNA-damaging chemotherapy had not been received by any trial patient. A FACS Aria II flow cytometer was used to sort live CD3+CD8+ cells that were negative for CD19 and CD56 from thawed PBMCs. CheckMate 064, a randomized, open-label phase II trial of sequential checkpoint blockade, was the source of the samples, all of which came from patients with melanoma. Peripheral blood mononuclear cells were collected by leukapheresis, purified using Ficoll-Paque, and frozen in human serum containing about 10% DMSO. Immediately after sorting, the purity of sorted blood CD3+CD8+ cells was verified to be >98%, after which DNA was extracted.

As regards this clone: What antigen it recognizes has not been identified. Base qualities were left out, and no much larger clone turns up one base away.

Broad study findings and their caveats: Larger, independent patient cohorts are needed to validate the response-prediction model that combines TCR metrics and mutation burden.

The sample was CD8+ T cells sorted from blood (inferred from file names), taken from a patient given nivolumab and ipilimumab in sequence. The TCR sequence derives from a human donor with melanoma. The sequence is built from TRBV7-9 and TRBJ1-1, with 7 bases aligning to TRBD1. Here the CDR3 is given as CASSPGTVEAFF. The nucleotides read TGTGCCAGCAGCCCCGGGACAGTTGAAGCTTTCTTT. Here the CDR3 is joined to the reference TRBV7-9 and TRBJ1-1 genes, and the full variable domain is: DTGVSQNPRHKITKRGQNVTFRCDPISEHNRLYWYRQTLGQGPEFLTYFQNEAQLEKSRLLSDRFSAERPKGSFSTLEIQRTEQGDSAMYLCASSPGTVEAFFGQGTRLTVV.